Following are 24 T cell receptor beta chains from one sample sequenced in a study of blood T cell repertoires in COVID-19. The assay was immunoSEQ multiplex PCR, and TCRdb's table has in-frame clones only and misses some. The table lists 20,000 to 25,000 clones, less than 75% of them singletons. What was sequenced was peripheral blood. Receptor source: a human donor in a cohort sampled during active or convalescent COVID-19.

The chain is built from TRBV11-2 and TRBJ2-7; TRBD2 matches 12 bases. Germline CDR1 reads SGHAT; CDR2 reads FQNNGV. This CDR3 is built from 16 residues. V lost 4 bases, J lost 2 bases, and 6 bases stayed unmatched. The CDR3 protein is CASSSASGRATYEQYF. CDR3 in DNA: TGTGCCAGCAGCTCAGCTAGCGGGAGGGCAACCTACGAGCAGTACTTC.

In nucleotides, the CDR3 is TGCAGCGTTGAAGTCGGAGCGGGAGGGCCCTACGAGCAGTACTTC. The encoded protein is CSVEVGAGGPYEQYF. This chain uses TRBV29-1 with TRBJ2-7, with 10 bases matching TRBD2. The J segment lost 2 bases and the V segment lost 1 base, leaving 5 bases of the junction unmatched. Germline values: CDR1 SQVTM, CDR2 ANQGSEA. The CDR3 is 15 amino acids.

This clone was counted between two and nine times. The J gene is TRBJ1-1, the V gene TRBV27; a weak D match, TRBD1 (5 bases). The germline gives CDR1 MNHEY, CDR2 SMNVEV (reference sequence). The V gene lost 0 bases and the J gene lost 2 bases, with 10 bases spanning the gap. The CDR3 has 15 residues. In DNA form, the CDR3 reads TGTGCCAGCAGTTTATCGACAGTTGGAAACACTGAAGCTTTCTTT. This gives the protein CASSLSTVGNTEAFF.

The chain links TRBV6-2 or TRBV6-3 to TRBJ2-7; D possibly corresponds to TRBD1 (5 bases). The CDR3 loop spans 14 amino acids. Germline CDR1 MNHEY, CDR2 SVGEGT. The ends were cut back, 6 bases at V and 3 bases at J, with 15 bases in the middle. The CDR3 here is CASSLGGADYEQYF. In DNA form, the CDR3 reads TGTGCCAGCAGCCTAGGTGGGGCGGACTACGAGCAGTACTTC.

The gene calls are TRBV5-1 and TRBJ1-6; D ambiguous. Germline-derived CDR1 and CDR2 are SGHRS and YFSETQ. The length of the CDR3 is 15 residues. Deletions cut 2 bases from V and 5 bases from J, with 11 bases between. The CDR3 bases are TGCGCCAGCAGCTTAATGTGGCGGAATAATTCACCCCTCCACTTT. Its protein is CASSLMWRNNSPLHF.

CDR3 DNA sequence: TGTGCCAGCACTCGGTTTGACACCATATATTTT. Amino acid sequence: CASTRFDTIYF. The chain couples TRBV2 to TRBJ1-3; D is unclear. Deletions cut 7 bases from V and 8 bases from J, with 9 bases between. Germline CDR1 and CDR2: SNHLY and FYNNEI. This CDR3 spans 11 amino acids.

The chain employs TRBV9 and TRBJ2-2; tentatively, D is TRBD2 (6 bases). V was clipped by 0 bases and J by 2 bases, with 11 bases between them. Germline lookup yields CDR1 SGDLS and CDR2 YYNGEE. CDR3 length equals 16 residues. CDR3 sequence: CASSVGTTTNTGELFF. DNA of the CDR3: TGTGCCAGCAGCGTAGGGACTACCACCAACACCGGGGAGCTGTTTTTT.

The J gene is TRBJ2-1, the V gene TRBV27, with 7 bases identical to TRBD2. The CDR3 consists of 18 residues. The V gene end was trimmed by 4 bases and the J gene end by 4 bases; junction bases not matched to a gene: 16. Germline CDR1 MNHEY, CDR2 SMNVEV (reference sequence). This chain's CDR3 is CASSWPSGTQNRYNEQFF. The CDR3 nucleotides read TGTGCCAGCAGTTGGCCCAGCGGGACCCAAAACCGTTACAATGAGCAGTTCTTC.

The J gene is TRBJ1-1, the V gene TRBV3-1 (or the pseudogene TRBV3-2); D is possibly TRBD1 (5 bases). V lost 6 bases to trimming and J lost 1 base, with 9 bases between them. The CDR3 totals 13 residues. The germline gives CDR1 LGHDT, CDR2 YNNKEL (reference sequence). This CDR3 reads CASRLDRNTEAFF. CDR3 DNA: TGTGCCAGCAGACTCGACAGGAACACTGAAGCTTTCTTT.

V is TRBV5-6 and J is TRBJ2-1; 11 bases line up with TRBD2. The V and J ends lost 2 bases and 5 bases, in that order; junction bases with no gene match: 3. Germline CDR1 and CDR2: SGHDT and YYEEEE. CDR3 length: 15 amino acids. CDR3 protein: CASSFTSGGNNEQFF. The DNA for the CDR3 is TGTGCCAGCAGCTTTACTAGCGGGGGTAACAATGAGCAGTTCTTC.

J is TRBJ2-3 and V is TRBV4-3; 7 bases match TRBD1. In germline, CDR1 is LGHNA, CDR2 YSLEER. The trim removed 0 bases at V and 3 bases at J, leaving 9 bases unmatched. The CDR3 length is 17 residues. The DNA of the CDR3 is TGCGCCAGCAGCCAAGATCTCCACAGGGGAACAACAGATACGCAGTATTTT. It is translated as CASSQDLHRGTTDTQYF.

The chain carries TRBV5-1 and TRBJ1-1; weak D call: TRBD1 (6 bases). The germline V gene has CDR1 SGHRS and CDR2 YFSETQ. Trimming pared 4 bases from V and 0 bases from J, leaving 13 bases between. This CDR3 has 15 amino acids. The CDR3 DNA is TGCGCCAGCAGCCGGGACACCTCTATGAACACTGAAGCTTTCTTT. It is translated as CASSRDTSMNTEAFF.

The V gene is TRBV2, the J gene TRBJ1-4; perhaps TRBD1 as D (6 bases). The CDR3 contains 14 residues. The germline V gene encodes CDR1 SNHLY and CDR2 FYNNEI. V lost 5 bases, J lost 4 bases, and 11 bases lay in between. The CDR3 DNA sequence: TGTGCCAGCAGTCCCGGGGGGCATAATGAAAAACTGTTTTTT. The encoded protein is CASSPGGHNEKLFF.

CDR3 residues: CASSLAGDNNYGYTF. The CDR3 bases are TGTGCCAGCAGCTTAGCCGGGGACAATAACTATGGCTACACCTTC. This chain joins TRBV7-2 and TRBJ1-2, with a possible D match to TRBD1 (6 bases). With 0 bases removed from V and 1 base from J, the gap between germline ends came to 9 bases. The CDR3 loop spans 15 amino acids. Per the germline V gene, CDR1 is SGHTA and CDR2 is FQGNSA.

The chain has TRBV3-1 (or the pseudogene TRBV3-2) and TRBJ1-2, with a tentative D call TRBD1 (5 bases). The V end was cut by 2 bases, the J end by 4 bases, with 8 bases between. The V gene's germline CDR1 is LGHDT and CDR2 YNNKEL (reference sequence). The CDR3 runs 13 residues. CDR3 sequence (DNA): TGTGCCAGCAGCCAACAGGGCTCCTATGGCTACACCTTC. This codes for CASSQQGSYGYTF.

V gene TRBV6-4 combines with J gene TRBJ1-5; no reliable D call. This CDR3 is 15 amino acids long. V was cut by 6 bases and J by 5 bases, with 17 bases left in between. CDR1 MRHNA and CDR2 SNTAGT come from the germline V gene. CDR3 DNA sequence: TGTGCCAGCAGCGCAAAGACTTACGGGTATCAGCCCCAGCATTTT. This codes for CASSAKTYGYQPQHF.

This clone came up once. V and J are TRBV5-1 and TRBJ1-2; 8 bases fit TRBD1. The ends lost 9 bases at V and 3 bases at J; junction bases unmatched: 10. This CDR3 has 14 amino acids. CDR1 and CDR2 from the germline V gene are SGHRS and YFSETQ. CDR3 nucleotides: TGCGCCACCTCCCCTGGACAGGGAGACTATGGCTACACCTTC. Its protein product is CATSPGQGDYGYTF.

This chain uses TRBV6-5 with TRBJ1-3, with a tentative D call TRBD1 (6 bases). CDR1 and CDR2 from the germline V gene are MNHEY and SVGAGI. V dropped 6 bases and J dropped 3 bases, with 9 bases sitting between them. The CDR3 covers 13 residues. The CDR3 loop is CASRTGFGNTIYF. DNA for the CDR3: TGTGCCAGCAGGACAGGCTTTGGAAACACCATATATTTT.

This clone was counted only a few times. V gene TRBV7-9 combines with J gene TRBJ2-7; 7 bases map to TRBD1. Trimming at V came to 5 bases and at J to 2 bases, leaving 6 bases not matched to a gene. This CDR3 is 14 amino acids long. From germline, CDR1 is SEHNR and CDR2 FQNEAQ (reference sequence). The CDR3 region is CASSQRTGTYEQYF. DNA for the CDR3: TGTGCCAGCAGCCAGCGGACAGGTACCTACGAGCAGTACTTC.

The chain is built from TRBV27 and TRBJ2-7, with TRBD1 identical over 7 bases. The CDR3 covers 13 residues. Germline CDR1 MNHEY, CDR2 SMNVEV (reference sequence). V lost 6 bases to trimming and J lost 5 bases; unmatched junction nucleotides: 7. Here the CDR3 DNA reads TGTGCCAGCAGCCTCATACAGGGGAACGAGCAGTACGTC. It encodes CASSLIQGNEQYV.

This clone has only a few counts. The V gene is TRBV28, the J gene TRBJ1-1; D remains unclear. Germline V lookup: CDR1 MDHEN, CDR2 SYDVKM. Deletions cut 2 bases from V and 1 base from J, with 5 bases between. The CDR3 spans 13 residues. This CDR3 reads CASSLAENTEAFF. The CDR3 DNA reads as TGTGCCAGCAGTTTAGCAGAGAACACTGAAGCTTTCTTT.

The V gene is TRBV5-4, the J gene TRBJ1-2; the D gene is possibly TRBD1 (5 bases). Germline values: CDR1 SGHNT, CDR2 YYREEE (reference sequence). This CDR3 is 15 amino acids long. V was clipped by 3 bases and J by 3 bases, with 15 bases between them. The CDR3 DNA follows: TGTGCCAGCAGCTCCCCGGGGGTTTTCGACTATGGCTACACCTTC. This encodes CASSSPGVFDYGYTF.

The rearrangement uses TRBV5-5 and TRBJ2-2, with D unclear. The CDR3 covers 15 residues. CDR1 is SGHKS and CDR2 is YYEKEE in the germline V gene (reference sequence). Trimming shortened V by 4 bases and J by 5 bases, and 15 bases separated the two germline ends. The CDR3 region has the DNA TGTGCCAGCAGCCTGGCAAATCTAGTTACCGGGGAGCTGTTTTTT. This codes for CASSLANLVTGELFF.

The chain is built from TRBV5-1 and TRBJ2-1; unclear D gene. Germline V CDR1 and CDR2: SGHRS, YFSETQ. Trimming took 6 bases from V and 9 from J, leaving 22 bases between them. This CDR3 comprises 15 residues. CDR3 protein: CASIPGGLSSSEQFF. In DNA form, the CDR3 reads TGCGCCAGCATCCCCGGTGGTCTCTCCTCAAGTGAGCAGTTCTTC.